There are many counts of the clone carrying this T cell receptor beta chain. Patients were all untreated before their thyroid surgery. TCRdb re-called the PCR reads with MiXCR. This table holds some 29,000 clones, approximately 7.4% found once. These data come from a study of metastatic and nonmetastatic thyroid tumors. The V end lost 3 bases, the J end lost 5 bases, and 16 bases lay between the germline ends. Germline lookup yields CDR1 DFQATT and CDR2 SNEGSKA (reference sequence). The CDR3 length is 15 residues. V and J are TRBV20-1 and TRBJ1-4, with D unresolved. This sequence was found in a female donor with papillary thyroid cancer or a benign thyroid nodule (not recorded which). Some clones in this sample may be carry-over from other donors' samples. Input material: blood. The CDR3 nucleotides read TGCAGTGCTAGGGACTTCTCCCTTGCCAATGAAAAACTGTTTTTT. Translation gives CSARDFSLANEKLFF.